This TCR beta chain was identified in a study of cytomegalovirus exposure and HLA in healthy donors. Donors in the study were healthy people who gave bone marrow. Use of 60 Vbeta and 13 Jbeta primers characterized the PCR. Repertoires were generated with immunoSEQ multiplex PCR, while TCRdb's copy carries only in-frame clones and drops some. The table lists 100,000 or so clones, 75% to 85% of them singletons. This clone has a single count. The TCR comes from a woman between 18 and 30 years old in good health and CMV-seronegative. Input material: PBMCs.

The CDR3 DNA is TGTGCCAGCGGACTAGCGGGGCGAGATACGCAGTATTTT. It yields the protein CASGLAGRDTQYF. J is TRBJ2-3 and V is TRBV2; TRBD2 matches at 12 bases. Germline CDR1 is SNHLY and CDR2 is FYNNEI. The junction had 2 bases not matched to a gene; V was cut back by 8 bases and J by 5 bases. This CDR3 spans 13 amino acids.